These 21 T cell receptor beta chains originate from one sample sequenced in a study of response to subunit inactivated influenza vaccine. Using its own MiXCR run on the RT-PCR reads, TCRdb lists one record per CDR3 protein. The sample carries about 800,000 distinct CDR3 sequences, 21% recorded once. The sequenced sample was PBMCs from blood, obtained more than 4 days after vaccination. The receptors originated from a man aged 45-65 years who received an inactivated influenza vaccine.

The gene calls are TRBV6-5 and TRBJ2-1; 11 positions match TRBD1. Losses at the gene ends were 2 bases for V and 7 bases for J; bases not matched to a gene: 13. The length of the CDR3 is 18 residues. Germline CDR1 is MNHEY and CDR2 is SVGAGI. CDR3 region: CASSYRRLGQGDGNEQFF. DNA for the CDR3: TGTGCCAGCAGTTACCGCAGATTGGGACAGGGGGACGGGAATGAGCAGTTCTTC.

Notes on this clonotype: Just one base apart from a much larger clone, this may be a read error. This CDR3 fails to terminate in the conserved phenylalanine or tryptophan, so it likely reflects a read error. The chain is built from TRBV20-1 and TRBJ2-5, with D uncertain. CDR3 length equals 12 residues. CDR1 and CDR2 from the germline V gene are DFQATT and SNEGSKA (reference sequence). Trimming took off 3 bases at V and 5 bases at J, with 10 bases between the two ends. The CDR3 loop reads CSARYPGETQYL. The CDR3 nucleotides are TGCAGTGCTAGGTACCCCGGGGAGACCCAGTACCTC.

This clonotype has just one count. The chain is built from TRBV20-1 and TRBJ2-1; D perhaps matches TRBD2 (5 bases). Looked up from germline, CDR1 is DFQATT and CDR2 is SNEGSKA (reference sequence). The germline V and J ends were trimmed by 5 bases and 3 bases, with 17 bases remaining between them. The CDR3 length is 15 residues. DNA of the CDR3: TGCAGTGCTTCTGGGGTCGGGGAGAGCTACAATGAGCAGTTCTTC. Translation gives CSASGVGESYNEQFF.

This clonotype was seen a few times. The V call is TRBV7-6, the J call TRBJ2-1; unclear D gene. CDR3 length: 13 amino acids. Germline loops: CDR1 SGHVS, CDR2 FNYEAQ. The ends were cut back, 3 bases at V and 7 bases at J, with 10 bases in the middle. CDR3 sequence (DNA): TGTGCCAGCAGCTTGAACGTACGAAATGAGCAGTTCTTC. This translates into CASSLNVRNEQFF.

This clonotype has a handful of counts. DNA for the CDR3: TGTGCCAGCAGCTTAATCCCCCGGTCTAGGGGAGAGACCCAGTACTTC. This translates into CASSLIPRSRGETQYF. The chain uses TRBV7-9 and TRBJ2-5; a possible D gene is TRBD1 (5 bases). The germline V and J ends were trimmed by 2 bases and 4 bases, with 17 bases remaining between them. This CDR3 has 16 residues. Germline V gene sequence: CDR1 SEHNR, CDR2 FQNEAQ (reference sequence). Based on the CDR3 plus reference TRBV7-9 and TRBJ2-5, the full variable domain is DTGVSQNPRHKITKRGQNVTFRCDPISEHNRLYWYRQTLGQGPEFLTYFQNEAQLEKSRLLSDRFSAERPKGSFSTLEIQRTEQGDSAMYLCASSLIPRSRGETQYFGPGTRLLVL.

V is TRBV4-3 and J is TRBJ1-2, with D maybe TRBD1 (5 bases). The V end lost 0 bases, the J end lost 7 bases, and 27 bases lay between the germline ends. Germline lookup yields CDR1 LGHNA and CDR2 YSLEER. The CDR3 loop spans 19 amino acids. For the CDR3, the DNA is TGCGCCAGCAGCCAAGAGATGGGACCGAGCCCTTTAATTCTTGGTGGCTACACCTTC. The encoded protein is CASSQEMGPSPLILGGYTF.

The chain combines TRBV20-1 with TRBJ2-3; weak D call: TRBD2 (5 bases). The CDR3 consists of 14 residues. V was shortened by 5 bases and J by 1 base, with 13 bases between the two germline ends. Per germline, CDR1 DFQATT and CDR2 SNEGSKA (reference sequence). This chain's CDR3 is CSAPSFGGTDTQYF. The CDR3 coding sequence is TGCAGTGCTCCATCCTTCGGGGGCACAGATACGCAGTATTTT.

The chain combines TRBV7-9 with TRBJ2-7; weak D call: TRBD2 (5 bases). The germline gives CDR1 SEHNR, CDR2 FQNEAQ (reference sequence). Trimming stripped 3 bases from V and 2 bases from J, with 11 bases between. This CDR3 has 14 amino acids. CDR3 DNA: TGTGCCAGCAGCTTCAGCGGAGCTGCCTACGAGCAGTACTTC. Protein product: CASSFSGAAYEQYF.

V gene TRBV20-1 combines with J gene TRBJ2-7; 11 bases match TRBD2. J lost 6 bases, V lost 2 bases, and 6 bases had no gene match. This CDR3 is built from 14 residues. Germline V CDR1 and CDR2: DFQATT, SNEGSKA (reference sequence). CDR3 nucleotide sequence: TGCAGTGCTAGAAAACTAGCGGGAGCGGGCGAGCAGTACTTC. Amino acids: CSARKLAGAGEQYF.

This clonotype appeared a few times. The CDR3 loop reads CATSRERGGQPQHF. CDR3 DNA: TGTGCCACCAGCCGGGAGAGAGGTGGTCAGCCCCAGCATTTT. The chain has TRBV15 and TRBJ1-5; D gene uncertain. Deletions cut 5 bases from V and 6 bases from J, with 14 bases between. The CDR3 is 14 amino acids. Germline loops: CDR1 LNHNV, CDR2 YYDKDF (reference sequence).

Only a few counts were recorded for this clonotype. This chain connects TRBV10-2 to TRBJ2-2; D ambiguous. Trimming left V 3 bases short and J 5 bases short, with 13 bases between. This CDR3 is 15 amino acids long. Germline CDR1 WSHSY, CDR2 SAAADI. CDR3 region: CASSEPVFRTGELFF. In DNA form, the CDR3 reads TGCGCCAGCAGTGAACCGGTCTTTAGAACCGGGGAGCTGTTTTTT.

The chain combines TRBV15 with TRBJ2-2; possibly TRBD1 or TRBD2 for D (5 bases each). The ends were cut back, 0 bases at V and 8 bases at J, with 10 bases in the middle. There are 14 residues in the CDR3. Germline V CDR1 and CDR2: LNHNV, YYDKDF (reference sequence). CDR3 protein: CATSRDWGSGELFF. CDR3 in DNA: TGTGCCACCAGCAGAGATTGGGGGAGTGGGGAGCTGTTTTTT.

This clonotype was observed once. The chain is built from TRBV27 and TRBJ2-2; 10 bases match TRBD2. Germline V CDR1 and CDR2: MNHEY, SMNVEV (reference sequence). V lost 3 bases and J lost 6; bases outside the gene matches: 13. The CDR3 runs 18 residues. The CDR3 spells CASSFKAGGPTVSGELFF. CDR3 bases: TGTGCCAGCAGTTTTAAAGCGGGAGGGCCTACAGTGTCCGGGGAGCTGTTTTTT.

This clonotype was detected only a few times. The V call is TRBV5-4, the J call TRBJ2-1; 10 bases match TRBD2. The CDR3 runs 18 residues. Germline V gene data show CDR1 as SGHNT and CDR2 as YYREEE (reference sequence). The junction had 15 bases not matched to a gene; V was cut back by 0 bases and J by 9 bases. The CDR3 nucleotides read TGTGCCAGCAGCTTGGTTGGGTTATCAGCGGGAGGGCGTGGTGAGCAGTTCTTC. This translates into CASSLVGLSAGGRGEQFF.

This clonotype was seen a few times. The chain couples TRBV7-2 to TRBJ2-2; TRBD2 agrees at 10 bases. Germline CDR1 reads SGHTA; CDR2 reads FQGNSA. CDR3 length equals 16 residues. J was trimmed by 4 bases and V by 7 bases; bases with no gene match: 9. In DNA form, the CDR3 reads TGTGCCAGCATTAAGTGGACTAGCGGAGGCACCGGGGAGCTGTTTTTT. It is translated as CASIKWTSGGTGELFF.

This clonotype was counted between two and nine times. J is TRBJ2-5 and V is TRBV18; weak D call: TRBD1 (6 bases). V gave up 3 bases and J gave up 1 base, with 18 bases separating them. This CDR3 is 17 amino acids long. From germline, CDR1 is KGHSH and CDR2 LQKENI. In DNA, the CDR3 is TGTGCCAGCTCACCGTCCCAGGGGTTTTGGGGCCAAGAGACCCAGTACTTC. The encoded protein is CASSPSQGFWGQETQYF.

The chain recombines TRBV7-9 with TRBJ2-1; perhaps TRBD1 as D (6 bases). V lost 2 bases and J 3 bases, leaving 11 bases between the germline ends. The V gene's germline CDR1 is SEHNR and CDR2 FQNEAQ (reference sequence). The CDR3 is 15 residues long. The CDR3 region is CASSLPGAYYNEQFF. The CDR3 nucleotides are TGTGCCAGCAGCTTACCAGGGGCTTACTACAATGAGCAGTTCTTC. Complete variable domain (other parts from reference TRBV7-9 and TRBJ2-1): DTGVSQNPRHKITKRGQNVTFRCDPISEHNRLYWYRQTLGQGPEFLTYFQNEAQLEKSRLLSDRFSAERPKGSFSTLEIQRTEQGDSAMYLCASSLPGAYYNEQFFGPGTRLTVL.

The chain links TRBV28 to TRBJ2-1; perhaps TRBD2 as D (6 bases). V was cut by 4 bases and J by 5 bases, with 12 bases left in between. The CDR3 sequence is 14 residues long. CDR1 MDHEN and CDR2 SYDVKM come from the germline V gene. The CDR3 loop reads CASSSSGTHNEQFF. The CDR3 nucleotides are TGTGCCAGCAGTTCCTCCGGGACTCACAATGAGCAGTTCTTC.

This clonotype was counted a few times. The chain joins TRBV5-6 to TRBJ1-2; TRBD1 might be the D (5 bases). Trimming stripped 5 bases from V and 8 bases from J, with 19 bases between. The CDR3 contains 14 residues. CDR1 and CDR2 (germline): SGHDT, YYEEEE. The CDR3 bases are TGTGCCAGCAGGTACCGTGGGGGGGACGGCGGCTACACCTTC. Its protein product is CASRYRGGDGGYTF. The full variable domain, in which reference TRBV5-6 and TRBJ1-2 provide the parts outside the CDR3, is DAGVTQSPTHLIKTRGQQVTLRCSPKSGHDTVSWYQQALGQGPQFIFQYYEEEERQRGNFPDRFSGHQFPNYSSELNVNALLLGDSALYLCASRYRGGDGGYTFGSGTRLTVV.

This clonotype was seen a few times. The chain links TRBV10-3 to TRBJ1-6; perhaps TRBD1 as D (5 bases). The CDR3 covers 14 residues. Germline V gene sequence: CDR1 ENHRY, CDR2 SYGVKD. V gave up 6 bases and J gave up 7 bases, with 13 bases separating them. In nucleotides, the CDR3 is TGTGCCATCAGAGGAAGGGGAGACAATTCACCCCTCCACTTT. It yields the protein CAIRGRGDNSPLHF.

This clonotype turned up a few times. The rearrangement joins TRBV12-3 or TRBV12-4 to TRBJ2-1; no reliable D call. The CDR3 has 15 amino acids. Trimming shortened V by 10 bases and J by 2 bases, and 18 bases separated the two germline ends. DNA for the CDR3: TGTGCCACTACCCGAAGGGCGGAAACCTACAATGAGCAGTTCTTC. Its translation: CATTRRAETYNEQFF.